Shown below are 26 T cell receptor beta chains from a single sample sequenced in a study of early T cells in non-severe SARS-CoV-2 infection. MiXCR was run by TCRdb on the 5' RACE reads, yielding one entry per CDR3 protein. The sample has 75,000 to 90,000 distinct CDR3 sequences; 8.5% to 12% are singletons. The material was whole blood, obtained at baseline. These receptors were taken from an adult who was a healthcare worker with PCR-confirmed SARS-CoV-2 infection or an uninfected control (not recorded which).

Here the CDR3 DNA reads TGCGCCAGCAGCTTGGCGGTGAACACTGAAGCTTTCTTT. Its protein is CASSLAVNTEAFF. The rearrangement joins TRBV5-1 to TRBJ1-1; no firm D call. CDR3 length: 13 amino acids. Between the trimmed V and J ends, which lost 0 bases and 0 bases, there was a span of 3 bases. Germline CDR1 and CDR2: SGHRS and YFSETQ.

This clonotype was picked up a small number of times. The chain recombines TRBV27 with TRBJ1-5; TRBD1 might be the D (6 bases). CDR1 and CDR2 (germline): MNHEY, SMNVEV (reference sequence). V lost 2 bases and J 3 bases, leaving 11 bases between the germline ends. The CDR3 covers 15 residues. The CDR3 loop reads CASSLTTGYNQPQHF. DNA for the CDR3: TGTGCCAGCAGTTTAACTACAGGGTACAATCAGCCCCAGCATTTT.

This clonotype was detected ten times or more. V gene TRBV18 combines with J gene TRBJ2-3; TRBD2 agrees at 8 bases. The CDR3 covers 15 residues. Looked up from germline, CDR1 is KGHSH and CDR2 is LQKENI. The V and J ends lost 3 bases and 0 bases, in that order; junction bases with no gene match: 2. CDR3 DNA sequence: TGTGCCAGCTCACCCGTAGCGGGAAGCACAGATACGCAGTATTTT. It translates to CASSPVAGSTDTQYF.

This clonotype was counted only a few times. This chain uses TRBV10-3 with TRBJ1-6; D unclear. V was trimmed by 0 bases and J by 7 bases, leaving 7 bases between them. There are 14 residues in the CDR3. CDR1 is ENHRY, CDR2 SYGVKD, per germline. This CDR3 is CAISESSGNSPLHF. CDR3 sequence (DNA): TGTGCCATCAGTGAGTCGAGTGGGAATTCACCCCTCCACTTT.

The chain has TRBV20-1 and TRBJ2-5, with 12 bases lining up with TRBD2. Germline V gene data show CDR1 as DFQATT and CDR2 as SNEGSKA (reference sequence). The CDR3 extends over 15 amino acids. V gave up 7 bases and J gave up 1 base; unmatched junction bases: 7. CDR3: CSVGLAGGPQETQYF. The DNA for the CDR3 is TGCAGTGTGGGGCTAGCGGGAGGGCCCCAAGAGACCCAGTACTTC.

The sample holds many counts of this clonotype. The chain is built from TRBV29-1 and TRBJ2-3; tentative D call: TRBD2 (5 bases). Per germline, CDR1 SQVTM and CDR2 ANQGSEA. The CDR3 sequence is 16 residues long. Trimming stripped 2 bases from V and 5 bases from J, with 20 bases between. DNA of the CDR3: TGCAGCGTTGAAAGTCTTTGGCCCGTCCGGGGAGATACGCAGTATTTT. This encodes CSVESLWPVRGDTQYF.

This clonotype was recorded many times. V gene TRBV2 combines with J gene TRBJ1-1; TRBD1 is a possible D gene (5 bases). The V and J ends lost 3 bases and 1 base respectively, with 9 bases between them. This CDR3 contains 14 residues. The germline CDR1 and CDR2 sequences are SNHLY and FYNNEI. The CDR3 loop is CASSEPGENTEAFF. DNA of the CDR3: TGTGCCAGCAGTGAGCCGGGGGAGAACACTGAAGCTTTCTTT.

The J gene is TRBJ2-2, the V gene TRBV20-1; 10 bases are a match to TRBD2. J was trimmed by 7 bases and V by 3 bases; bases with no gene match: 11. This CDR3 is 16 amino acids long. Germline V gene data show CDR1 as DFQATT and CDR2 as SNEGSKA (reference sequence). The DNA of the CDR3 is TGCAGTGCTAGGGGAATCACTAGCGGGAATGGCGGGGAGCTGTTTTTT. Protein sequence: CSARGITSGNGGELFF.

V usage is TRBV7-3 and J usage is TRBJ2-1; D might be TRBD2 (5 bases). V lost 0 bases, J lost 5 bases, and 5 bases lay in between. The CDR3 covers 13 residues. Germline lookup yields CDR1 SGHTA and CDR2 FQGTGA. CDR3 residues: CASSLTGDNEQFF. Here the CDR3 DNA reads TGTGCCAGCAGCTTAACCGGGGACAATGAGCAGTTCTTC.

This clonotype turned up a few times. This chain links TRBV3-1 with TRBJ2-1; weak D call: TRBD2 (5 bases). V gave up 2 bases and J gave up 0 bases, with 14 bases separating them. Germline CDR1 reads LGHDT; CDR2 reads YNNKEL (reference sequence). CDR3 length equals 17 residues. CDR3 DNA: TGTGCCAGCAGCCAAAGTCCGGGAACGAGCTCCTACAATGAGCAGTTCTTC. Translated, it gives CASSQSPGTSSYNEQFF.

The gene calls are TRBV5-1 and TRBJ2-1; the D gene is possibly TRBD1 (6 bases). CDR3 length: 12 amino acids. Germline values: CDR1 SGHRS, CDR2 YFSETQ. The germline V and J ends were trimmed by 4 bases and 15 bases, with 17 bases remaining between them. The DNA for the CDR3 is TGCGCCAGCAGCCCTAGGGGGAGCGAGGGGTTCTTC. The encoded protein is CASSPRGSEGFF. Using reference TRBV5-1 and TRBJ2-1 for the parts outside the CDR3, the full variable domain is KAGVTQTPRYLIKTRGQQVTLSCSPISGHRSVSWYQQTPGQGLQFLFEYFSETQRNKGNFPGRFSGRQFSNSRSEMNVSTLELGDSALYLCASSPRGSEGFFGPGTRLTVL.

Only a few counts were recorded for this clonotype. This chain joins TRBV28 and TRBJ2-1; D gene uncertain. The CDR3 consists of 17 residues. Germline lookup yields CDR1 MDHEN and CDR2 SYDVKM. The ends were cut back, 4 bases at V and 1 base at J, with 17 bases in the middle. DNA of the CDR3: TGTGCCAGCAGTTCCATACTTAAGGGCAATTCCTACAATGAGCAGTTCTTC. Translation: CASSSILKGNSYNEQFF.

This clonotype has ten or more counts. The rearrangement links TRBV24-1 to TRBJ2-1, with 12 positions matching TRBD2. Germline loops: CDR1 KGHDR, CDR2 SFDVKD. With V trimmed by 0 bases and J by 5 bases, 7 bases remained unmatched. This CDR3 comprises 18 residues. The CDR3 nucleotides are TGTGCCACCAGTGATTTGCGTGGCACTAGCGGGAGGAACAATGAGCAGTTCTTC. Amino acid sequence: CATSDLRGTSGRNNEQFF.

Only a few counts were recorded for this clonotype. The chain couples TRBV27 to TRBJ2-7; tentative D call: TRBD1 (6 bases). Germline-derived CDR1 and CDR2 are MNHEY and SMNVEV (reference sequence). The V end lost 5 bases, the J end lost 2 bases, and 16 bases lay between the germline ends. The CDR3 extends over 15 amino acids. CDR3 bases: TGTGCCAGCAGTCCGCGCTCAGGGGTACCCTACGAGCAGTACTTC. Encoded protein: CASSPRSGVPYEQYF.

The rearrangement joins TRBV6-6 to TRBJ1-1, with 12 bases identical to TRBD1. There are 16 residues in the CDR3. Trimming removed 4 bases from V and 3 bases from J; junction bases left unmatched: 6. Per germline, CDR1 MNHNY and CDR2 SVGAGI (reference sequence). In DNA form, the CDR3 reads TGTGCCAGCAGTTCCGGGACAGGGGGCTTCGACACTGAAGCTTTCTTT. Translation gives CASSSGTGGFDTEAFF.

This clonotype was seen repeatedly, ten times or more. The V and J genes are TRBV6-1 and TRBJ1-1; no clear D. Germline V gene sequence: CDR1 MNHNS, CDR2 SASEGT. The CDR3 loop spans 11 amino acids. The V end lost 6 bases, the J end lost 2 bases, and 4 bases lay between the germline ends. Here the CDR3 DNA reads TGTGCCAGCAGGGACAACACTGAAGCTTTCTTT. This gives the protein CASRDNTEAFF.

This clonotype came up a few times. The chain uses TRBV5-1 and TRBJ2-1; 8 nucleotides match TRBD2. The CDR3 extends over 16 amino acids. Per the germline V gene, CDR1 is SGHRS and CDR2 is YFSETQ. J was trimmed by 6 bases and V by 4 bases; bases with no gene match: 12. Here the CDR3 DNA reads TGCGCCAGCAGCCCGGTGGGAGCGGGAGTGAGCAATGAGCAGTTCTTC. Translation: CASSPVGAGVSNEQFF.

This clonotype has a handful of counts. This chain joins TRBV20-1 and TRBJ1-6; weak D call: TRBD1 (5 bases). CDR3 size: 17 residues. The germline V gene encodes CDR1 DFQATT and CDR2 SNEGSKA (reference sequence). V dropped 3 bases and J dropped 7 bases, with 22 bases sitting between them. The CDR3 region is CSASSHRSGRANSPLHF. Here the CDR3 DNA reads TGCAGTGCTAGCTCCCATAGGTCGGGGCGGGCCAATTCACCCCTCCACTTT.

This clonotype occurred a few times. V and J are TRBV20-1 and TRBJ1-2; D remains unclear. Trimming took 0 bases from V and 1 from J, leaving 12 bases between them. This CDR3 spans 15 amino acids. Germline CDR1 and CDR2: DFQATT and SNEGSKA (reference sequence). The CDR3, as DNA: TGCAGTGCTAGAGAAGGGTTGATAGTTAACTATGGCTACACCTTC. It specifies CSAREGLIVNYGYTF.

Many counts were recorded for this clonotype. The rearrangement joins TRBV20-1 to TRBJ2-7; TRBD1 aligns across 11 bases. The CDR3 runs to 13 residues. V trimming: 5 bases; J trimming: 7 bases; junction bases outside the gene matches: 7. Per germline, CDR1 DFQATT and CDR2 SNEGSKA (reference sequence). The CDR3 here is CSADRDRGNEQYF. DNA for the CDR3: TGCAGTGCTGACCGGGACAGGGGGAATGAGCAGTACTTC.

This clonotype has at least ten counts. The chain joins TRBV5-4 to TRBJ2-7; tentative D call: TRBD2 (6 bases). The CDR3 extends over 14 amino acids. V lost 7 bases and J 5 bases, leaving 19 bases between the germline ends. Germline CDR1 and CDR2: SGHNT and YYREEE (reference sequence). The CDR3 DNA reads TGTGCCAGCGGGACTGGTGGGCGAGGTCACGAGCAGTACTTC. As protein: CASGTGGRGHEQYF.

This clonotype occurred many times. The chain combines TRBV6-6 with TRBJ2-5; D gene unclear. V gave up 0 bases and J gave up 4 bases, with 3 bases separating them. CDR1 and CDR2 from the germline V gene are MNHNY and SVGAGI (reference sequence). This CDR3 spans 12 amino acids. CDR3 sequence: CASSYSGETQYF. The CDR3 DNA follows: TGTGCCAGCAGTTACTCGGGAGAGACCCAGTACTTC.

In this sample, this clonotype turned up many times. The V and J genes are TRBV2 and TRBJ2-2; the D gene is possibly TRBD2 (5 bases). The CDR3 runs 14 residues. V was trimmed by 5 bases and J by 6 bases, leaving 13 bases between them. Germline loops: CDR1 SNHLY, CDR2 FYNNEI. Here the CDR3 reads CASSQLDRAGELFF. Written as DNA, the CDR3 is TGTGCCAGCAGTCAACTAGACCGCGCCGGGGAGCTGTTTTTT.

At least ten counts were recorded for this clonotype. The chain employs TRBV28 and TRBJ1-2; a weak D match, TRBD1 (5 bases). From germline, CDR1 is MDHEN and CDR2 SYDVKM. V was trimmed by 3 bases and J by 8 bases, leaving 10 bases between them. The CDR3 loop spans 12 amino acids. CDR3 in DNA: TGTGCCAGCAGTTTTAGGGGATCCGGCTACACCTTC. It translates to CASSFRGSGYTF.

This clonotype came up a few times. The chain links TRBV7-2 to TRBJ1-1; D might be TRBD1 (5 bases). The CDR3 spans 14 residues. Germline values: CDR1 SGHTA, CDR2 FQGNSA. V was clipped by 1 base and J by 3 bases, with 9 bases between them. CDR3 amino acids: CASSLVGRDTEAFF. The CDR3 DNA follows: TGTGCCAGCAGCTTAGTAGGCAGGGACACTGAAGCTTTCTTT.

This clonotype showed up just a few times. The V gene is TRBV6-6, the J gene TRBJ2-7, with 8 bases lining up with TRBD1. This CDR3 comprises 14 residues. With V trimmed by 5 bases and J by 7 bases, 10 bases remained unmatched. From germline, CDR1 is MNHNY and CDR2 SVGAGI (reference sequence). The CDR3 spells CASSPLGTGGEQYF. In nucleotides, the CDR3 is TGTGCCAGCAGTCCCCTTGGGACAGGAGGGGAGCAGTACTTC.